The 29 T cell receptor beta chains below all came from one sample that was sequenced in a study of Graves' ophthalmopathy and Graves' hyperthyroidism. Amplification targeted the TCR beta CDR3 regions, with RNA transcripts as the source material. Amplification began with first-round RT-PCR using HTBI primers, then second-round multiplex PCR was performed. MiXCR was run by TCRdb on the multiplex PCR reads, yielding one entry per CDR3 protein. Of approximately 410,000 distinct CDR3 sequences in the sample, 15% were seen once. The specimen sequenced was peripheral blood. All receptors come from a woman aged 18-29 years with stable Graves' hyperthyroidism.

This clonotype was counted ten times or more. The chain carries TRBV19 and TRBJ1-2; 9 nucleotides line up with TRBD1. There are 14 residues in the CDR3. V dropped 7 bases and J dropped 0; count of bases not matched to a gene: 3. Germline V gene data show CDR1 as LNHDA and CDR2 as SQIVND (reference sequence). CDR3 nucleotide sequence: TGTGCCAGTACAGGGACAGGGACTAACTATGGCTACACCTTC. The encoded protein is CASTGTGTNYGYTF.

This clonotype was counted ten times or more. The CDR3 DNA follows: TGTGCCAGCAGTCCAAGACTTATCTTGGGCAATCAGCCCCAGCATTTT. Residues: CASSPRLILGNQPQHF. The V gene is TRBV27, the J gene TRBJ1-5; no clear D gene. Germline V lookup: CDR1 MNHEY, CDR2 SMNVEV (reference sequence). V was trimmed by 5 bases and J by 2 bases, leaving 16 bases between them. This CDR3 contains 16 residues.

The sample holds a few counts of this clonotype. V usage is TRBV5-4 and J usage is TRBJ2-5; D is unclear. The CDR3 has 15 residues. V was shortened by 4 bases and J by 7 bases, with 20 bases between the two germline ends. Germline V gene lookup returns CDR1 SGHNT and CDR2 YYREEE (reference sequence). Written as DNA, the CDR3 is TGTGCCAGCAGCCCGAACCCAACGGCTATGTGGACCCAGTACTTC. Translated: CASSPNPTAMWTQYF.

This clonotype was picked up many times. The genes are TRBV7-9 and TRBJ1-1, with 7 bases aligning to TRBD1. Germline V gene data show CDR1 as SEHNR and CDR2 as FQNEAQ (reference sequence). The CDR3 totals 14 residues. The ends lost 6 bases at V and 0 bases at J; junction bases unmatched: 4. This CDR3 reads CASRGGQLNTEAFF. CDR3 sequence (DNA): TGTGCCAGCAGGGGGGGACAGCTGAACACTGAAGCTTTCTTT.

In this sample, this clonotype turned up many times. This chain uses TRBV12-3 or TRBV12-4 with TRBJ1-2; D is perhaps TRBD1 (5 bases). The CDR3 has 15 amino acids. Trimming cost V 1 base and J 0 bases, with 9 bases left between them. The CDR3 nucleotides read TGTGCCAGCAGTTTAGAGGGGCTTGCTAACTATGGCTACACCTTC. It is translated as CASSLEGLANYGYTF.

The V gene is TRBV5-1, the J gene TRBJ1-1, with D unclear. With 3 bases removed from V and 5 bases from J, the gap between germline ends came to 14 bases. The CDR3 contains 14 residues. Germline V gene data show CDR1 as SGHRS and CDR2 as YFSETQ. The chain's CDR3 is CASSSEGVRTEAFF. Written as DNA, the CDR3 is TGCGCCAGCAGCTCCGAAGGAGTGCGGACTGAAGCTTTCTTT.

This clonotype has at least ten counts. The chain carries TRBV10-3 and TRBJ1-5; maybe TRBD1 (5 bases). Germline lookup yields CDR1 ENHRY and CDR2 SYGVKD. The CDR3 spans 13 residues. V was clipped by 8 bases and J by 5 bases, with 13 bases between them. The CDR3 region has the DNA TGTGCCATCGGGGACCCGGGGGATCAGCCCCAGCATTTT. Its protein is CAIGDPGDQPQHF.

J is TRBJ2-7 and V is TRBV20-1; 9 nucleotides agree with TRBD2. Germline assignment: CDR1 DFQATT and CDR2 SNEGSKA (reference sequence). The CDR3 has 16 amino acids. V lost 0 bases and J lost 0; bases outside the gene matches: 6. This chain's CDR3 is CSARDPLAGSSYEQYF. DNA of the CDR3: TGCAGTGCTAGAGACCCACTAGCGGGCTCCTCCTACGAGCAGTACTTC.

In the case of this clonotype: One base away lies a much larger clone, so this may be a sequencing read error. The chain uses TRBV12-3 or TRBV12-4 and TRBJ1-1; a possible D gene is TRBD1 (6 bases). The CDR3 is 13 amino acids. Trimming pared 5 bases from V and 5 bases from J, leaving 12 bases between. This chain's CDR3 is CASSQGTWTEAFF. As DNA, the CDR3 is TGTGCCAGCAGTCAGGGGACATGGACTGAAGCTTTCTTT.

The chain is built from TRBV20-1 and TRBJ1-2, with TRBD1 identical over 8 bases. The CDR3 length is 14 residues. Trimming removed 5 bases from V and 4 bases from J; junction bases left unmatched: 9. Germline CDR1 DFQATT, CDR2 SNEGSKA (reference sequence). CDR3 bases: TGCAGTGCTCTGTCGACAGGGGTCGCCTATGGCTACACCTTC. Encoded protein: CSALSTGVAYGYTF.

This clonotype showed up many times. The J gene is TRBJ1-1, the V gene TRBV6-2 or TRBV6-3, with 7 bases that match TRBD1. Germline CDR1 and CDR2: MNHEY and SVGEGT. The CDR3 length is 13 residues. The V and J ends lost 10 bases and 2 bases, in that order; junction bases with no gene match: 7. The CDR3 is CANTGVLNTEAFF. The CDR3 DNA is TGTGCCAATACAGGGGTGTTAAACACTGAAGCTTTCTTT.

A single count supports this clonotype. V usage is TRBV13 and J usage is TRBJ2-7, with 7 bases that match TRBD2. The CDR3 is 13 residues long. The V segment lost 5 bases and the J segment 10 bases; nucleotides outside the gene matches: 11. Germline V lookup: CDR1 PRHDT, CDR2 FYEKMQ (reference sequence). In DNA, the CDR3 is TGTGCCAGCAGCCTAACCTCTAGCGGACACCAGTACTTC. Its protein product is CASSLTSSGHQYF.

This clonotype was seen at least ten times. The chain combines TRBV12-3 or TRBV12-4 with TRBJ2-7, with TRBD1 matching 8 bases. With 5 bases clipped from V and 2 bases from J, the junction kept 8 bases outside the gene matches. The CDR3 has 15 amino acids. The CDR3 DNA reads as TGTGCCAGCAGTCGCAGACAGGGGCTAACCTACGAGCAGTACTTC. Encoded protein: CASSRRQGLTYEQYF.

This clonotype was recorded at least ten times. A clone one base away is much larger, so this may be a read error. The chain uses TRBV12-3 or TRBV12-4 and TRBJ1-1, with D tentatively TRBD1 (6 bases). The V and J ends lost 5 bases and 1 base respectively, with 20 bases between them. This CDR3 region has 17 residues. CDR3 DNA sequence: TGTGCCAGCAGTAAAGGGGACATCGGTCCGAGGAACACTGAAGCTTTCTTT. Its translation is CASSKGDIGPRNTEAFF.

This clonotype was found many times. The chain couples TRBV28 to TRBJ1-1; no definite D call. The V and J ends lost 2 bases and 4 bases respectively, with 8 bases between them. The germline V gene encodes CDR1 MDHEN and CDR2 SYDVKM. CDR3 length equals 13 residues. CDR3 residues: CASSLVRITEAFF. Written as DNA, the CDR3 is TGTGCCAGCAGTTTAGTTCGGATCACTGAAGCTTTCTTT.

This clonotype occurred many times. CDR3 amino acids: CASSQRFRTGGNQPQHF. CDR3 bases: TGTGCCAGTAGCCAGCGGTTCCGGACAGGGGGCAATCAGCCCCAGCATTTT. The chain combines TRBV19 with TRBJ1-5, with 9 nucleotides matching TRBD1. The CDR3 runs to 17 residues. Germline V gene data show CDR1 as LNHDA and CDR2 as SQIVND (reference sequence). The ends lost 6 bases at V and 2 bases at J; junction bases unmatched: 11.

A note on this clonotype: A single base separates this from a much larger clone, so it may be a read error. V and J are TRBV7-3 and TRBJ2-5; the match to TRBD1 covers 9 bases. Germline-derived CDR1 and CDR2 are SGHTA and FQGTGA. Trimming cost V 5 bases and J 5 bases; bases outside gene matches: 6. The CDR3 has 14 amino acids. The CDR3 loop reads CASSAGQGLETQYF. The CDR3 coding sequence is TGTGCCAGCAGCGCGGGACAGGGTTTGGAGACCCAGTACTTC.

This clonotype was seen repeatedly, ten times or more. The chain uses TRBV7-8 and TRBJ2-5; 12 bases agree with TRBD2. V was pared by 5 bases and J by 5 bases, with 9 bases of the junction left unmatched. The CDR3 runs to 16 residues. Germline loops: CDR1 SGHVS, CDR2 FQNEAQ. Here the CDR3 DNA reads TGTGCCAGCAGCGCTCGACTAGCGGGGGTTTTGGAGACCCAGTACTTC. Amino acids: CASSARLAGVLETQYF.

This clonotype was recorded many times. V is TRBV19 and J is TRBJ1-2; the match to TRBD1 covers 8 bases. CDR3 length: 15 residues. V trimming: 5 bases; J trimming: 2 bases; junction bases outside the gene matches: 7. Germline CDR1 and CDR2: LNHDA and SQIVND (reference sequence). CDR3 residues: CASSARTGWNYGYTF. In DNA form, the CDR3 reads TGTGCCAGTAGTGCCCGGACAGGGTGGAACTATGGCTACACCTTC.

In this sample, this clonotype turned up many times. The J gene is TRBJ1-6, the V gene TRBV11-2; D is possibly TRBD1 (6 bases). Trimming cost V 2 bases and J 7 bases, with 9 bases left between them. The CDR3 totals 14 residues. Looked up from germline, CDR1 is SGHAT and CDR2 is FQNNGV. The CDR3 region has the DNA TGTGCCAGCAGCTTAAAGGGGGAGAATTCACCCCTCCACTTT. It encodes CASSLKGENSPLHF.

In its sample, this clonotype was seen many times. Here the CDR3 DNA reads TGTGCCAGCAGTTTGAAGGTGGCCGGGCAGGTGGCTTTCTTT. This translates into CASSLKVAGQVAFF. The chain has TRBV12-3 or TRBV12-4 and TRBJ1-1; D uncertain. Trimming took off 3 bases at V and 11 bases at J, with 19 bases between the two ends. This CDR3 comprises 14 residues.

This clonotype was counted at least ten times. The V and J genes are TRBV6-5 and TRBJ2-7; 8 positions match TRBD1. From germline, CDR1 is MNHEY and CDR2 SVGAGI. The CDR3 covers 15 residues. V lost 0 bases, J lost 10 bases, and 11 bases stayed unmatched. The CDR3 sequence: CASSYSKVGTGNQYF. CDR3 DNA sequence: TGTGCCAGCAGTTACTCAAAGGTTGGGACAGGAAACCAGTACTTC.

V gene TRBV6-2 or TRBV6-3 combines with J gene TRBJ1-1; D not resolved. This CDR3 comprises 15 residues. V lost 2 bases and J 1 base, leaving 11 bases between the germline ends. Germline V gene data show CDR1 as MNHEY and CDR2 as SVGEGT. The CDR3 here is CASSYQAAGNTEAFF. The DNA of the CDR3 is TGTGCCAGCAGTTACCAAGCGGCCGGGAACACTGAAGCTTTCTTT.

At least ten counts were recorded for this clonotype. The chain recombines TRBV25-1 with TRBJ2-7, with 8 bases lining up with TRBD2. CDR1 and CDR2 (germline): MGHDK, SYGVNS. The CDR3 covers 14 residues. With 5 bases clipped from V and 9 bases from J, the junction kept 12 bases outside the gene matches. DNA for the CDR3: TGTGCCAGCAGTCGTACTGGCGGGGGGTATGGGCAGTACTTC. Translation gives CASSRTGGGYGQYF.

This clonotype was picked up many times. The V and J genes are TRBV20-1 and TRBJ1-3, with TRBD1 as a possible D gene (5 bases). Trimming pared 5 bases from V and 1 base from J, leaving 9 bases between. CDR3 length: 13 amino acids. Germline V lookup: CDR1 DFQATT, CDR2 SNEGSKA (reference sequence). The CDR3 DNA reads as TGCAGTGCTTGGCCAGGGTCTGGAAACACCATATATTTT. Translating gives CSAWPGSGNTIYF.

This clonotype was detected many times. J is TRBJ2-7 and V is TRBV25-1; D uncertain. CDR1 is MGHDK and CDR2 is SYGVNS in the germline V gene. This CDR3 has 11 residues. Trimming took 5 bases from V and 8 from J, leaving 10 bases between them. CDR3 residues: CASSPHVKQYF. CDR3 sequence (DNA): TGTGCCAGCAGTCCCCACGTAAAGCAGTACTTC.

This clonotype was counted at least ten times. This chain uses TRBV24-1 with TRBJ2-7; 7 bases map to TRBD2. The germline gives CDR1 KGHDR, CDR2 SFDVKD. V lost 0 bases to trimming and J lost 0 bases; unmatched junction nucleotides: 4. The CDR3 spans 16 residues. CDR3 in DNA: TGTGCCACCAGTGATTTGCAAACGGGGGGCTCCTACGAGCAGTACTTC. Protein sequence: CATSDLQTGGSYEQYF.

This clonotype was seen ten or more times. The chain recombines TRBV14 with TRBJ2-5, with TRBD2 as a possible D gene (5 bases). Per the germline V gene, CDR1 is SGHDN and CDR2 is FVKESK. The CDR3 runs to 13 residues. The V gene lost 5 bases and the J gene lost 5 bases, with 12 bases spanning the gap. Here the CDR3 reads CASSYGVRETQYF. Here the CDR3 DNA reads TGTGCCAGCAGCTACGGGGTCCGGGAGACCCAGTACTTC.

The chain has TRBV7-2 and TRBJ2-7, with 8 nucleotides matching TRBD1. CDR1 and CDR2 from the germline V gene are SGHTA and FQGNSA. V was clipped by 5 bases and J by 3 bases; unmatched bases: 9. The CDR3 runs to 15 residues. The CDR3 protein is CASSPDRGGFYEQYF. In nucleotides, the CDR3 is TGTGCCAGCAGCCCAGACAGGGGAGGATTCTACGAGCAGTACTTC. The full variable domain, with the rest looked up from reference TRBV7-2 and TRBJ2-7, is GAGVSQSPSNKVTEKGKDVELRCDPISGHTALYWYRQSLGQGLEFLIYFQGNSAPDKSGLPSDRFSAERTGGSVSTLTIQRTQQEDSAVYLCASSPDRGGFYEQYFGPGTRLTVT.